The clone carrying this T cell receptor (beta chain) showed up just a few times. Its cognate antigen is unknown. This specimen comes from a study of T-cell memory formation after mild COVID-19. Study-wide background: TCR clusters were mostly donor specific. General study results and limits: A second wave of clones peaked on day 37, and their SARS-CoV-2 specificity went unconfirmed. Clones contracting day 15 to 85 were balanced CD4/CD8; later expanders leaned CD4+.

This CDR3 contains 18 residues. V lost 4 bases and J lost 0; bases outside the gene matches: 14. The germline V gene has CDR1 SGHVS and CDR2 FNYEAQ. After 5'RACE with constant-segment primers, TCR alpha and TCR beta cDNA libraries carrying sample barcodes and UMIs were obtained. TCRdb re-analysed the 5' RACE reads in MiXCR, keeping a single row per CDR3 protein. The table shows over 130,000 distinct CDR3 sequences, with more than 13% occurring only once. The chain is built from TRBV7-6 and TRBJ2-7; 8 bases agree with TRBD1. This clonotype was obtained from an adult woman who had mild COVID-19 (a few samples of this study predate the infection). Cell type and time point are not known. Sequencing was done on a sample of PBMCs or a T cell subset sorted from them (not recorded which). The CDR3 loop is CASSSYPAAGQDSYEQYF. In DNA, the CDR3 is TGTGCCAGCAGCTCCTACCCGGCCGCGGGACAGGACTCCTACGAGCAGTACTTC.